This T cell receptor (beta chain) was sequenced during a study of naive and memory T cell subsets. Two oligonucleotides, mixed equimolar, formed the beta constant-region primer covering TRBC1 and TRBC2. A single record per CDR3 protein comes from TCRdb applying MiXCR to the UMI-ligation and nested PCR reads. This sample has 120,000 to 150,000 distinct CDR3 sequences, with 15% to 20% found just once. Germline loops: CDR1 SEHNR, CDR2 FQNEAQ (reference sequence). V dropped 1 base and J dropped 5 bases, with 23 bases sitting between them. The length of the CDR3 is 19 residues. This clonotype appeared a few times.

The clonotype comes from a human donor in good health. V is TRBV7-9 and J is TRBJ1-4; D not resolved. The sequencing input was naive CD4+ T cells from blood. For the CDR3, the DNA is TGTGCCAGCAGCTTAGTCCTTCGCACGGGTGGCCAGGCGAATGAAAAACTGTTTTTT. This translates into CASSLVLRTGGQANEKLFF.